A single sample is the source of the 7 T cell receptor beta chains below, sequenced in a study of graft-versus-host responses after intestinal transplantation listed by TCRdb under 2021. According to the study, the label for this sample's time point signals: cells obtained before transplantation from donor or recipient. Libraries came from the immunoSEQ multiplex PCR assay. TCRdb provides this immuneACCESS table in a form limited to in-frame rearrangements. Some clones are lacking; in checked studies, under half of them reflect an unresolved V gene, and why the rest are absent is not known. The sample table records roughly 99,000 clones; 80% to 90% of these occur just once. The ten most abundant clones make up less than 0.85% of the sample. No antigen has been identified for these receptors. The sample in question was unstimulated CD4+ T cells sorted from spleen or lymph node cells, obtained before transplant. Receptors were obtained from a human donor who was the organ donor for an intestinal transplant.

The chain links TRBV18 to TRBJ1-1; D is uncertain. V was pared by 3 bases and J by 1 base, with 9 bases between. Germline CDR1 reads KGHSH; CDR2 reads LQKENI. The length of the CDR3 is 14 residues. CDR3 nucleotide sequence: TGTGCCAGCTCACCCCAGGACGCGAACACTGAAGCTTTCTTT. Amino acid sequence: CASSPQDANTEAFF. Together with reference TRBV18 and TRBJ1-1, the CDR3 gives the full variable domain: NAGVMQNPRHLVRRRGQEARLRCSPMKGHSHVYWYRQLPEEGLKFMVYLQKENIIDESGMPKERFSAEFPKEGPSILRIQQVVRGDSAAYFCASSPQDANTEAFFGQGTRLTVV.

The V gene is TRBV6-7, the J gene TRBJ1-2, with TRBD1 matching over 7 bases. TRBV6-7 is an open reading frame whose function is uncertain. Unmatched junction bases numbered 13, after V lost 11 bases and J lost 7 bases. The CDR3 is made up of 13 amino acids. CDR3 sequence: CAPGQAFGGGYTF. CDR3 bases: TGTGCCCCCGGACAGGCCTTTGGCGGTGGCTACACCTTC.

This clone was detected once. The genes are TRBV29-1 and TRBJ2-1; 10 bases fit TRBD2. Trimming at V came to 3 bases and at J to 8 bases, leaving 7 bases not matched to a gene. The CDR3 is 14 amino acids. CDR1 is SQVTM, CDR2 ANQGSEA, per germline. The CDR3 bases are TGCAGCGTTGAGGCCCAGCGGGGGGGCCATGAGCAGTTCTTC. Residues: CSVEAQRGGHEQFF.

The chain links TRBV6-4 to TRBJ1-1; D is ambiguous. Germline-derived CDR1 and CDR2 are MRHNA and SNTAGT. V lost 6 bases and J lost 3, with 5 bases in between. The CDR3 length is 11 residues. CDR3 sequence (DNA): TGTGCCAGCAGGGCTTACACTGAAGCTTTCTTT. As protein: CASRAYTEAFF.

This clone was counted a single time. The chain combines TRBV11-3 with TRBJ2-3; possibly TRBD1 or TRBD2 for D (5 bases each). Germline CDR1 SGHNT, CDR2 YENEEA. The CDR3 is 14 residues long. The V gene lost 1 base and the J gene lost 2 bases, with 7 bases spanning the gap. The CDR3 nucleotides read TGTGCCAGCAGCTTAGGGGACGACACAGATACGCAGTATTTT. The encoded protein is CASSLGDDTDTQYF.

This chain uses TRBV6-5 with TRBJ2-7; D is perhaps TRBD1 (5 bases). The V end was cut by 6 bases, the J end by 5 bases, with 14 bases between. This CDR3 has 13 residues. Germline CDR1 reads MNHEY; CDR2 reads SVGAGI. CDR3 nucleotides: TGTGCCAGCAGCCCACCAGGGCAGCACGAGCAGTACTTC. Translated: CASSPPGQHEQYF.

V gene TRBV5-1 combines with J gene TRBJ2-7, with D uncertain. Trimming shortened V by 0 bases and J by 5 bases, and 9 bases separated the two germline ends. Germline V gene lookup returns CDR1 SGHRS and CDR2 YFSETQ. The CDR3 sequence is 13 residues long. CDR3 loop: CASSLVPGNEQYF. The DNA of the CDR3 is TGCGCCAGCAGCTTGGTTCCAGGTAACGAGCAGTACTTC.